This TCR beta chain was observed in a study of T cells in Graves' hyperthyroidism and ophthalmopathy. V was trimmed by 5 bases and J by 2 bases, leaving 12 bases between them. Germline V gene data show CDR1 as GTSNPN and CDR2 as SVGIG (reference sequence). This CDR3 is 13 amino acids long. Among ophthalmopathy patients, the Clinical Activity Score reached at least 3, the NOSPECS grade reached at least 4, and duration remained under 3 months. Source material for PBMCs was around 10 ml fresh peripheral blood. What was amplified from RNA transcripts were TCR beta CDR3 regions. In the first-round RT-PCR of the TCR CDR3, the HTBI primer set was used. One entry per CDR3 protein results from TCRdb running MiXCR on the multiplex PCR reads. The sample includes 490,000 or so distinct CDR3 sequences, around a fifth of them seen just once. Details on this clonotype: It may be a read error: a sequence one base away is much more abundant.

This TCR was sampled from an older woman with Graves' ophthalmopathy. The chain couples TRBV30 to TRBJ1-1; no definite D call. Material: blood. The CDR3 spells CAWGLGKNTEAFF. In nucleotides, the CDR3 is TGTGCCTGGGGACTTGGGAAAAACACTGAAGCTTTCTTT.